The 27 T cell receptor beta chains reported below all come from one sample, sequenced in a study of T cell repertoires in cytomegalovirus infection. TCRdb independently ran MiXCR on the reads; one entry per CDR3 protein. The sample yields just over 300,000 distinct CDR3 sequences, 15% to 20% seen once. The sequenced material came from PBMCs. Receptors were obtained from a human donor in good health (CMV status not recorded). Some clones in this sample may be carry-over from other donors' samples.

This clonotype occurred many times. CDR3 nucleotide sequence: TGTGCCAGCAGCTTAGTGGGTGGGGGTGAGCAGTTCTTC. This translates into CASSLVGGGEQFF. This chain uses TRBV7-2 with TRBJ2-1; the D call may be TRBD1 or TRBD2 (5 bases each). The CDR3 contains 13 residues. Germline V gene sequence: CDR1 SGHTA, CDR2 FQGNSA. The germline V and J ends were trimmed by 1 base and 9 bases, with 10 bases remaining between them.

CDR3 coding DNA: TGCAGTGCGTTGAACACTGAAGCTTTCTTT. Its translation: CSALNTEAFF. The rearrangement uses TRBV20-1 and TRBJ1-1, with D uncertain. V was cut by 6 bases and J by 0 bases, with 2 bases left in between. The CDR3 length is 10 residues. CDR1 is DFQATT, CDR2 SNEGSKA, per germline (reference sequence).

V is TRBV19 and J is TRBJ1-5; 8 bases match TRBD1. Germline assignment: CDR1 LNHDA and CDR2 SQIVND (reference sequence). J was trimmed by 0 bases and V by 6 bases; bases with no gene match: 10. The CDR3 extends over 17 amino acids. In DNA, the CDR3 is TGTGCCAGTAGGGTGACAGGGGAAGGAGATAGCAATCAGCCCCAGCATTTT. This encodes CASRVTGEGDSNQPQHF.

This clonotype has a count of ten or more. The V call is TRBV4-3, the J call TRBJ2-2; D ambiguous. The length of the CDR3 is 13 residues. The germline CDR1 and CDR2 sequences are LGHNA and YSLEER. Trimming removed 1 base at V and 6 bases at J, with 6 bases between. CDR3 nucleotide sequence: TGCGCCAGCAGCCAAGTATACGCCGGGGAGCTGTTTTTT. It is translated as CASSQVYAGELFF.

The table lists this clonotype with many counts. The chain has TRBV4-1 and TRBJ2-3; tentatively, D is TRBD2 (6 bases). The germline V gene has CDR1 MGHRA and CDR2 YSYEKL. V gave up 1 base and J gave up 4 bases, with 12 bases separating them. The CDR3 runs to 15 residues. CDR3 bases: TGCGCCAGCAGCCAAGTATCGGGGGTGGCAGATACGCAGTATTTT. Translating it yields CASSQVSGVADTQYF.

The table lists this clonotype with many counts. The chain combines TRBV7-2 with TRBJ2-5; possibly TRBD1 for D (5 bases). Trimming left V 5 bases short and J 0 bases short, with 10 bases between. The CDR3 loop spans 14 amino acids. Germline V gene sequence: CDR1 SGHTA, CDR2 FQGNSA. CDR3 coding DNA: TGTGCCAGCAGCCCTAGACAGTACCAAGAGACCCAGTACTTC. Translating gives CASSPRQYQETQYF.

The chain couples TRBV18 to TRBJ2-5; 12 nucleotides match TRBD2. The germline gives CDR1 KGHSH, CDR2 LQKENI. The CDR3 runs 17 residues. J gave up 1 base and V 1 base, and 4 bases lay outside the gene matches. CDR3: CASSPRGLAGTQETQYF. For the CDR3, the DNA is TGTGCCAGCTCACCACGCGGACTAGCGGGGACCCAAGAGACCCAGTACTTC.

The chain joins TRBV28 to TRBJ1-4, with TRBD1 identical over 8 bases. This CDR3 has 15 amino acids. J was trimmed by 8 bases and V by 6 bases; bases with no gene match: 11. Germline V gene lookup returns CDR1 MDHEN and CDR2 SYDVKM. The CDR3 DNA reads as TGTGCCAGCAGCTCCCCGGGACAGGCGGGGGAAAAACTGTTTTTT. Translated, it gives CASSSPGQAGEKLFF.

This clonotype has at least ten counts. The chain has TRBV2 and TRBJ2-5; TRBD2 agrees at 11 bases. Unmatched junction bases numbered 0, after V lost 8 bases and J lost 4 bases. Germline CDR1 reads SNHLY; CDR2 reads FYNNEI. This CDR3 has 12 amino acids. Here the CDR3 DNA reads TGTGCCAGCGGGACTAGCGGAGAGACCCAGTACTTC. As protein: CASGTSGETQYF.

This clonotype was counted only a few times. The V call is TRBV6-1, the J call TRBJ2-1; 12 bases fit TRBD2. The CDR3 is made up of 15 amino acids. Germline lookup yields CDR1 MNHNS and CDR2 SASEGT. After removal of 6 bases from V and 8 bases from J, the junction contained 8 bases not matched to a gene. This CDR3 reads CASRPSGGAVDEQFF. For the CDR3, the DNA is TGTGCCAGCAGACCTAGCGGGGGGGCTGTGGATGAGCAGTTCTTC.

The CDR3 is CASSFPGGAETQYF. The CDR3 DNA is TGTGCCAGCAGTTTTCCAGGGGGCGCGGAGACCCAGTACTTC. The rearrangement links TRBV2 to TRBJ2-5, with 8 positions matching TRBD1. Losses at the gene ends were 5 bases for V and 5 bases for J; bases not matched to a gene: 7. Germline V lookup: CDR1 SNHLY, CDR2 FYNNEI. The CDR3 totals 14 residues.

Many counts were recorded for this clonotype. CDR3: CASSLGPSGEGEQFF. The CDR3 DNA follows: TGTGCCAGCAGTTTGGGGCCTAGCGGGGAGGGGGAGCAGTTCTTC. The V gene is TRBV27, the J gene TRBJ2-1; 9 bases fit TRBD2. Germline trimming cut 3 bases from V and 10 bases from J; bases unmatched to any gene: 10. Germline CDR1 is MNHEY and CDR2 is SMNVEV (reference sequence). The CDR3 extends over 15 amino acids.

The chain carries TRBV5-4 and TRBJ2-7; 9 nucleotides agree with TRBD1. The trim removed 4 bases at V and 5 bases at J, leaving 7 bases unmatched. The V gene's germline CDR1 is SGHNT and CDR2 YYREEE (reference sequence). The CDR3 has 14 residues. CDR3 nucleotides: TGTGCCAGCAGCGAGGGGACAGGGCAGGACGAGCAGTACTTC. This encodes CASSEGTGQDEQYF.

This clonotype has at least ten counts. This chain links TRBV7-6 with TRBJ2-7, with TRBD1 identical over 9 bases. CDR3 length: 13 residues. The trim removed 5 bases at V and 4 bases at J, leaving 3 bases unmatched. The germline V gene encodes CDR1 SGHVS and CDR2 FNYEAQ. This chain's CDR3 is CASSGGQGYEQYF. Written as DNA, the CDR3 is TGTGCCAGCAGCGGAGGACAGGGGTACGAGCAGTACTTC.

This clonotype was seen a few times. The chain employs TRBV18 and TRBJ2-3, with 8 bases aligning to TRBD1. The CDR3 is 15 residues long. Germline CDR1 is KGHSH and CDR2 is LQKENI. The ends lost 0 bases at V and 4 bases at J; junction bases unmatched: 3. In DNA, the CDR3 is TGTGCCAGCTCACCACCGGCAGGGGGCGCAGATACGCAGTATTTT. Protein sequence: CASSPPAGGADTQYF. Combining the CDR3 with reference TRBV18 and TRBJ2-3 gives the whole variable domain NAGVMQNPRHLVRRRGQEARLRCSPMKGHSHVYWYRQLPEEGLKFMVYLQKENIIDESGMPKERFSAEFPKEGPSILRIQQVVRGDSAAYFCASSPPAGGADTQYFGPGTRLTVL.

The CDR3 here is CASSLAGGGVMNTEAFF. The CDR3 bases are TGTGCCAGCAGCTTAGCAGGGGGCGGGGTCATGAACACTGAAGCTTTCTTT. The chain carries TRBV7-2 and TRBJ1-1; TRBD1 matches at 7 bases. J lost 0 bases, V lost 0 bases, and 7 bases had no gene match. CDR1 is SGHTA and CDR2 is FQGNSA in the germline V gene. The CDR3 consists of 17 residues.

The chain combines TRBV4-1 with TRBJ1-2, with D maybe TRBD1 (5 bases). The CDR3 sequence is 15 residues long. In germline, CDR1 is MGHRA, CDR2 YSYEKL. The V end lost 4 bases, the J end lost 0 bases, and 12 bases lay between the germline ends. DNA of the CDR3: TGCGCCAGCAGCCTAACAGGTACAGCTAACTATGGCTACACCTTC. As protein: CASSLTGTANYGYTF.

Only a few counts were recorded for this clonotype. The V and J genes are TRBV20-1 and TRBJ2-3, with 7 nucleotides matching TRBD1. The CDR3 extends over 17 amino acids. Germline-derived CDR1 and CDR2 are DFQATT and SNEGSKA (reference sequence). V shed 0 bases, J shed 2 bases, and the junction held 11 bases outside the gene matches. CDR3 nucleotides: TGCAGTGCTAGAGATCCGAAGACAGGGTGGGCCACAGATACGCAGTATTTT. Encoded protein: CSARDPKTGWATDTQYF.

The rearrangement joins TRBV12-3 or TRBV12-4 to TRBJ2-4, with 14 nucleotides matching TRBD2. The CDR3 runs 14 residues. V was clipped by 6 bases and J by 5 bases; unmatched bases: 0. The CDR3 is CASRTSGGENIQYF. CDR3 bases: TGTGCCAGCAGGACTAGCGGGGGGGAAAACATTCAGTACTTC.

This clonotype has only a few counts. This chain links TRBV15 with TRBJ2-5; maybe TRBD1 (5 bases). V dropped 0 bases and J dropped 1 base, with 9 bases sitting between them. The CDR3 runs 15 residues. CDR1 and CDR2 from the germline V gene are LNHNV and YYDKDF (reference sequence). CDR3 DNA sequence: TGTGCCACCAGCAGAGATTTTACAGGCCAAGAGACCCAGTACTTC. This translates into CATSRDFTGQETQYF. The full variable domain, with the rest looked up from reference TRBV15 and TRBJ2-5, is DAMVIQNPRYQVTQFGKPVTLSCSQTLNHNVMYWYQQKSSQAPKLLFHYYDKDFNNEADTPDNFQSRRPNTSFCFLDIRSPGLGDTAMYLCATSRDFTGQETQYFGPGTRLLVL.

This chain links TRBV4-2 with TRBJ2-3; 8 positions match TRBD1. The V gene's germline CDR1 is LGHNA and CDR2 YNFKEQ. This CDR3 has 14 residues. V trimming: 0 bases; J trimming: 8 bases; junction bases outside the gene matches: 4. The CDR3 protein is CASSQETGARTQYF. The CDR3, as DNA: TGTGCCAGCAGCCAAGAGACAGGGGCACGTACGCAGTATTTT.

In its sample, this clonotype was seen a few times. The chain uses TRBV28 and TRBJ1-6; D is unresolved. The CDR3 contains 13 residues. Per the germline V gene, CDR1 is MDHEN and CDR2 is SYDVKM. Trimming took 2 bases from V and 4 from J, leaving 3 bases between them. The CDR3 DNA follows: TGTGCCAGCAGTTTACAATATAATTCACCCCTCCACTTT. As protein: CASSLQYNSPLHF.

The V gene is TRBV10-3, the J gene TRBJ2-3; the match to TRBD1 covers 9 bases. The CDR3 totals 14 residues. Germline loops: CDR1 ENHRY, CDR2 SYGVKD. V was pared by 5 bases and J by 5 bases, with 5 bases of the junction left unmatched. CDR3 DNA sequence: TGTGCCATCAGTTTACAGGGGGCGGGAGATACGCAGTATTTT. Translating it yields CAISLQGAGDTQYF.

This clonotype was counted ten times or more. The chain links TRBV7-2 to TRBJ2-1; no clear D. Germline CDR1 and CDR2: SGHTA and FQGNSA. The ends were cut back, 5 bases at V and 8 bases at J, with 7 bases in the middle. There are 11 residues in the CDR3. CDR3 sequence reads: CASSPSDEQFF. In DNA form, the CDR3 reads TGTGCCAGCAGCCCTTCTGATGAGCAGTTCTTC.

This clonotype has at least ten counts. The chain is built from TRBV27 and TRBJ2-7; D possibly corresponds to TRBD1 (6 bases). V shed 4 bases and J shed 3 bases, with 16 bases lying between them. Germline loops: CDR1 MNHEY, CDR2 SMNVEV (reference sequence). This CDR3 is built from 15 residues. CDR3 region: CASSSSGHSFYEQYF. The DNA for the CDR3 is TGTGCCAGCAGTTCGTCGGGACATTCTTTCTACGAGCAGTACTTC.

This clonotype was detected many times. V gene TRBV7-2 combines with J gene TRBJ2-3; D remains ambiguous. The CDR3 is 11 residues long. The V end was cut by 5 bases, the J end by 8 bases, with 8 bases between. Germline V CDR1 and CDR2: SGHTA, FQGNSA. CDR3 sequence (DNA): TGTGCCAGCAGCGCCCAGGTTACGCAGTATTTT. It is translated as CASSAQVTQYF. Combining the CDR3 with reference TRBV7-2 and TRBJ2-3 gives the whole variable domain GAGVSQSPSNKVTEKGKDVELRCDPISGHTALYWYRQSLGQGLEFLIYFQGNSAPDKSGLPSDRFSAERTGGSVSTLTIQRTQQEDSAVYLCASSAQVTQYFGPGTRLTVL.

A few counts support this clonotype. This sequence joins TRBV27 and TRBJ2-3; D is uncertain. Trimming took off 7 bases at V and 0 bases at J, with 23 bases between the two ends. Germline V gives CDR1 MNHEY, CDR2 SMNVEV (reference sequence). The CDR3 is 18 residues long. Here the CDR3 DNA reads TGTGCCAGCATCCCCCTCTCCCCAGCGAGTGCTAGCACAGATACGCAGTATTTT. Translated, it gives CASIPLSPASASTDTQYF.